The rows below give T cell receptor beta chains drawn from one sample of a study of PD-1 blockade in mismatch repair-deficient tumors. Sequenced by immunoSEQ multiplex PCR; TCRdb stores in-frame clones only, minus some. Among roughly 120,000 clones, around nine tenths were seen once, and the ten largest hold roughly 10%. Specimen: peripheral blood, collected approximately 70 weeks after starting pembrolizumab. These receptor sequences come from an adult with mismatch repair-deficient cancer. The CDR3 runs from the conserved cysteine through the conserved F or W. The D gene is left open where the match is weak. A row's size may be missing; if present it is once, few, many or a size class.

D gene | J gene | clone size | CDR3 length | V gene | CDR3 protein | CDR3 DNA
- | TRBJ2-1 | - | 16 | TRBV7-8 | CASSLAGGLSYNEQFF | TGTGCCAGCAGCTTAGCGGGAGGCCTCTCCTACAATGAGCAGTTCTTC
- | TRBJ2-3 | - | 12 | TRBV7-8 | CASSFRGDTQYF | TGTGCCAGCAGCTTTCGGGGGGATACGCAGTATTTT
TRBD1 | TRBJ2-7 | - | 14 | TRBV29-1 | CSVVPRDREYEQYF | TGCAGCGTTGTTCCCCGGGACAGAGAATACGAGCAGTACTTC
- | TRBJ2-5 | - | 14 | TRBV7-8 | CASSLDTGGETQYF | TGTGCCAGCAGCTTAGATACGGGCGGGGAGACCCAGTACTTC
- | TRBJ2-1 | - | 12 | TRBV28 | CASRDPYNEQFF | TGTGCCAGCAGGGACCCCTACAATGAGCAGTTCTTC
TRBD1 | TRBJ2-7 | - | 16 | TRBV6-1 | CASSEESGTGSSEQYF | TGTGCCAGCAGTGAAGAATCCGGGACAGGGTCATCCGAGCAGTACTTC
- | TRBJ1-4 | - | 13 | TRBV4-3 | CASSQEEGEKLFF | TGCGCCAGCAGCCAAGAAGAGGGCGAAAAACTGTTTTTT
TRBD1 | TRBJ2-4 | - | 11 | TRBV29-1 | CSGTGENIQYF | TGCAGCGGGACAGGGGAGAACATTCAGTACTTC
- | TRBJ1-3 | - | 15 | TRBV11-2 | CASSLAGLPGNTIYF | TGTGCCAGCAGCTTAGCGGGACTCCCTGGAAACACCATATATTTT
TRBD1 | TRBJ2-7 | - | 15 | TRBV7-9 | CASSLPGQGTYEQYF | TGTGCCAGCAGCTTACCGGGACAGGGAACTTACGAGCAGTACTTC
TRBD1 | TRBJ1-2 | - | 14 | TRBV19 | CASSLRTGNYGYTF | TGTGCCAGTAGTCTGCGGACAGGGAACTATGGCTACACCTTC
- | TRBJ2-1 | - | 12 | TRBV7-8 | CASRNRVGEQFF | TGTGCCAGCAGGAACAGGGTTGGTGAGCAGTTCTTC
- | TRBJ1-2 | - | 14 | TRBV6-5 | CASSYRLQSQGYTF | TGTGCCAGCAGTTACAGGTTACAATCTCAAGGCTACACCTTC
- | TRBJ2-1 | - | 15 | TRBV28 | CASSPEVTTHNEQFF | TGTGCCAGCAGCCCGGAGGTCACTACGCACAATGAGCAGTTCTTC
TRBD1 | TRBJ2-6 | - | 19 | TRBV5-1 | CASSLLPGTGVTGANVLTF | TGCGCCAGCAGCTTGTTGCCCGGGACAGGGGTTACTGGGGCCAACGTCCTGACTTTC
TRBD2 | TRBJ2-7 | - | 15 | TRBV18 | CASSPTTSGSYEQYF | TGTGCCAGCTCACCAACGACTAGCGGGTCCTACGAGCAGTACTTC
TRBD1 | TRBJ2-7 | - | 14 | TRBV10-2 | CASSLDRDLYEQYF | TGCGCCAGCAGTCTCGACAGGGATCTTTACGAGCAGTACTTC
- | TRBJ2-7 | - | 12 | TRBV7-9 | CASSPRVYEQYF | TGTGCCAGCAGCCCCAGGGTGTACGAGCAGTACTTC
- | TRBJ1-4 | - | 17 | TRBV25-1 | CASSEYTRGEFNEKLFF | TGTGCCAGCAGTGAATATACCCGAGGAGAGTTCAATGAAAAACTGTTTTTT
- | TRBJ2-3 | - | 16 | TRBV14 | CASSRSETAFTYTQYF | TGTGCCAGCAGCCGATCTGAAACCGCCTTCACTTATACGCAGTATTTT
- | TRBJ2-7 | - | 14 | TRBV6-1 | CASRLVGSTYEQYF | TGTGCCAGCAGACTCGTTGGCTCTACCTACGAGCAGTACTTC
- | TRBJ2-7 | - | 12 | TRBV7-9 | CASSRKLSEQYF | TGTGCCAGCAGCCGAAAACTCAGCGAGCAGTACTTC
- | TRBJ2-1 | - | 15 | TRBV19 | CASSTPEGAYNEQFF | TGTGCCAGTAGTACTCCGGAAGGAGCCTACAATGAGCAGTTCTTC
TRBD1 | TRBJ2-6 | - | 15 | TRBV5-5 | CASSPDRSGANVLTF | TGTGCCAGCAGCCCGGACAGGTCTGGGGCCAACGTCCTGACTTTC
TRBD1 | TRBJ2-2 | - | 15 | TRBV30 | CAWSSTGVYAGELFF | TGTGCCTGGAGTTCAACAGGGGTGTATGCCGGGGAGCTGTTTTTT
TRBD2 | TRBJ2-3 | - | 17 | TRBV9 | CASSVGLGGRALDTQYF | TGTGCCAGCAGCGTAGGTCTTGGCGGGAGGGCCCTCGATACGCAGTATTTT
- | TRBJ2-7 | - | 15 | TRBV4-2 | CASSLQLTQSYEQYF | TGTGCCAGCAGCCTTCAACTGACCCAATCCTACGAGCAGTACTTC
- | TRBJ1-2 | - | 14 | TRBV5-1 | CASSLNSGEYGYTF | TGCGCCAGCAGCTTAAACTCGGGGGAGTATGGCTACACCTTC
- | TRBJ2-5 | - | 16 | TRBV30 | CAWSQEELALGETQYF | TGTGCCTGGAGCCAAGAAGAACTAGCTCTCGGAGAGACCCAGTACTTC
- | TRBJ2-7 | - | 15 | TRBV14 | CASSLYVGTQYEQYF | TGTGCCAGCAGCCTCTATGTAGGGACGCAGTACGAGCAGTACTTC
- | TRBJ2-7 | - | 10 | TRBV21-1 | CASSPEGQYF | TGTGCCAGCAGCCCGGAGGGGCAGTACTTC
TRBD2 | TRBJ2-2 | few | 16 | TRBV7-6 | CASSLSGSGDTGELFF | TGTGCCAGCAGCTTGTCGGGTAGCGGGGATACCGGGGAGCTGTTTTTT
TRBD2 | TRBJ2-1 | - | 20 | TRBV10-3 | CAISESYLGREGPSYNEQFF | TGTGCCATCAGTGAGTCTTATTTAGGGAGGGAGGGGCCCTCCTACAATGAGCAGTTCTTC
- | TRBJ2-7 | - | 16 | TRBV27 | CASSSHQGLFRYEQYF | TGTGCCAGCAGTTCCCACCAGGGTCTCTTTAGGTACGAGCAGTACTTC
- | TRBJ1-2 | - | 13 | TRBV6-6 | CASSPDVRGGYTF | TGTGCCAGCAGTCCGGACGTGAGGGGTGGCTACACCTTC
- | TRBJ1-2 | - | 13 | TRBV19 | CASNPGGGYGYTF | TGTGCCAGTAATCCTGGGGGAGGCTATGGCTACACCTTC
TRBD2 | TRBJ2-7 | - | 15 | TRBV4-1 | CASSQGLAFSYEQYF | TGCGCCAGCAGCCAAGGACTAGCGTTCTCCTACGAGCAGTACTTC
- | TRBJ1-1 | - | 12 | TRBV16 | CASSQSLGEAFF | TGTGCCAGCAGCCAATCATTGGGTGAAGCTTTCTTT
TRBD2 | TRBJ2-3 | - | 15 | TRBV5-1 | CASRFTSGSRDTQYF | TGCGCCAGCAGATTTACTAGCGGGAGTCGAGATACGCAGTATTTT
TRBD2 | TRBJ2-1 | - | 15 | TRBV7-9 | CASSWTSGRGNEQFF | TGTGCCAGCAGCTGGACTAGCGGGAGGGGCAATGAGCAGTTCTTC
TRBD2 | TRBJ2-3 | - | 19 | TRBV5-1 | CASSFLPTSGRASTDTQYF | TGCGCCAGCAGCTTCCTTCCGACTAGCGGGAGGGCTAGCACAGATACGCAGTATTTT
- | TRBJ2-7 | - | 15 | TRBV11-2 | CASSLVARALGEQYF | TGTGCCAGCAGCTTAGTAGCGAGAGCCTTGGGGGAGCAGTACTTC
TRBD1 | TRBJ1-1 | - | 15 | TRBV2 | CASRDTGEMNTEAFF | TGTGCCAGCAGGGATACAGGGGAAATGAACACTGAAGCTTTCTTT
TRBD2 | TRBJ2-7 | - | 17 | TRBV9 | CASSVVEWTSGPYEQYF | TGTGCCAGCAGCGTAGTAGAATGGACTAGCGGGCCCTACGAGCAGTACTTC
TRBD2 | TRBJ2-1 | - | 16 | TRBV4-1 | CASSQYTSVLEDEQFF | TGCGCCAGCAGCCAATATACTAGCGTCCTTGAGGATGAGCAGTTCTTC
- | TRBJ2-1 | - | 12 | TRBV11-2 | CASSSSLNEQFF | TGTGCCAGCAGCTCCTCTCTTAATGAGCAGTTCTTC
- | TRBJ1-1 | - | 15 | TRBV11-3 | CASSLLTGPNTEAFF | TGTGCCAGCAGCTTATTGACAGGTCCTAACACTGAAGCTTTCTTT
- | TRBJ2-7 | few | 12 | TRBV10-2 | CASSEAGTEQYF | TGCGCCAGCAGTGAGGCAGGGACCGAGCAGTACTTC
- | TRBJ2-2 | - | 13 | TRBV25-1 | CASMIRETGELFF | TGTGCCAGCATGATAAGGGAGACCGGGGAGCTGTTTTTT
- | TRBJ2-5 | - | 17 | TRBV7-2 | CASSKTLGAVPQETQYF | TGTGCCAGCAGCAAAACCCTAGGAGCGGTCCCCCAAGAGACCCAGTACTTC
TRBD1 | TRBJ2-7 | - | 14 | TRBV29-1 | CSVQGTGDSYEQYF | TGCAGCGTTCAGGGGACAGGGGACTCCTACGAGCAGTACTTC
TRBD1 | TRBJ2-7 | once | 16 | TRBV5-4 | CASTPRPGTVSYEQYF | TGTGCCAGCACCCCCCGGCCCGGGACAGTCTCCTACGAGCAGTACTTC
TRBD2 | TRBJ2-3 | - | 19 | TRBV27 | CASSLVAPGREYSTDTQYF | TGTGCCAGCAGTTTAGTGGCCCCAGGGCGGGAGTATAGCACAGATACGCAGTATTTT